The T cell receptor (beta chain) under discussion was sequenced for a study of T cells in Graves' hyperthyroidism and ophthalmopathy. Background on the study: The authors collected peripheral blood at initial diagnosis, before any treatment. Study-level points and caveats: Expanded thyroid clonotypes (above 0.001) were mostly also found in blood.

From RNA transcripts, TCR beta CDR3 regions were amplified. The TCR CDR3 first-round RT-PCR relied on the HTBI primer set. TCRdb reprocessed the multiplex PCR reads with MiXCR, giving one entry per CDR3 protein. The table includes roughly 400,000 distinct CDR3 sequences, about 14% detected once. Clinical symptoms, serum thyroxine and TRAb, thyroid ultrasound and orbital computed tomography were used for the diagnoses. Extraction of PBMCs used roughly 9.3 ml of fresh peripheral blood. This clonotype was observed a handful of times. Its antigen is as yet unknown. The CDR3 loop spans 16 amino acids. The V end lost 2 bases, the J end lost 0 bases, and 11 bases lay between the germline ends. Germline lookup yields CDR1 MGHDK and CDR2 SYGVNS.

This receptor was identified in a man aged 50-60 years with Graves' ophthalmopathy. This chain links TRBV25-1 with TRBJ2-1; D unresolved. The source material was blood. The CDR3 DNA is TGTGCCAGCAGTGAACCGCGGAGCCGCTCCTACAATGAGCAGTTCTTC. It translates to CASSEPRSRSYNEQFF.